This section outlines one TCR beta chain sequence together with its context. The entry originates in a study of CD8+ T cells in alopecia areata. Alopecia areata patients had lesional scalp punch biopsies and peripheral blood taken from them. cDNA serving as the sequencing template came from extracted, reverse transcribed RNA. Clones were sequenced by immunoSEQ multiplex PCR, and TCRdb holds only the in-frame ones, with some missing. Counted here are 100,000 to 150,000 clones, about 46% occurring once; the ten biggest clones make up about 17%. The CDR3 consists of 16 residues. Trimming stripped 3 bases from V and 4 bases from J, with 19 bases between. Germline V lookup: CDR1 SGDLS, CDR2 YYNGEE.

This chain connects TRBV9 to TRBJ1-1, with D possibly being TRBD1 (5 bases). The clonotype comes from a human donor with alopecia areata. The source was CD8+ T cells sorted from blood, collected at week 0. In DNA, the CDR3 is TGTGCCAGCAGCGCCAATTTACAGGCCCTCGGCACTGAAGCTTTCTTT. This codes for CASSANLQALGTEAFF.